This T cell receptor (beta chain) was retrieved from a study of shared T cell receptors in the human thymus. The germline V gene encodes CDR1 MDHEN and CDR2 SYDVKM. The CDR3 totals 12 residues. V was shortened by 9 bases and J by 5 bases, with 11 bases between the two germline ends. Here immunoSEQ multiplex PCR was the method, and the copy in TCRdb shows in-frame clones only, minus some. The table has roughly 550,000 clones, about four fifths seen once. The data also belong to a second study, concerning human thymus T cells. That paper notes: Those donating were healthy Finnish infants in corrective surgery for congenital heart defects. Thymic samples were excised during corrective heart operations. V and J genes seemed to be used with bias in thymic and blood repertoires. What related research reported was that thymic repertoires overlapped highly among unrelated individuals.

The TCR comes from a boy less than two years old with a congenital heart defect. Sequenced: thymocytes. This chain uses TRBV28 with TRBJ2-1; weak D call: TRBD1 (5 bases). The CDR3 DNA reads TGTGCCAGTGGGGTCAGGGACAATGAGCAGTTCTTC. This translates into CASGVRDNEQFF.